The entry below describes one T cell receptor beta chain. The CDR3 consists of 15 residues. CDR1 and CDR2 (germline): SNHLY, FYNNEI. V lost 6 bases to trimming and J lost 6 bases; unmatched junction nucleotides: 13. The authors' processing: Reference gene primer amplification in the assay estimated nucleated cell counts. Assay: immunoSEQ multiplex PCR; the TCRdb copy retains only in-frame clones and omits some. V and J calls plus clone size are reproduced from that table; the DNA served to infer D and trimming. The sample holds about 220,000 clones, more than 65% seen once. The sample originates from a study of blood T cell repertoires in COVID-19. Study in general: Researchers got acute and convalescent COVID-19 samples from the United States, Italy and Spain. T cells, B-cell-depleted T cells, or PBMCs supplied cDNA or gDNA.

This receptor was obtained from an elderly woman with acute or convalescent COVID-19. Sequenced input: peripheral blood. This chain uses TRBV2 with TRBJ1-1; 7 bases are shared with TRBD1. DNA for the CDR3: TGTGCCAGCAGAGAAAAACAGGGGCTGTGGCCTGAAGCTTTCTTT. This gives the protein CASREKQGLWPEAFF.